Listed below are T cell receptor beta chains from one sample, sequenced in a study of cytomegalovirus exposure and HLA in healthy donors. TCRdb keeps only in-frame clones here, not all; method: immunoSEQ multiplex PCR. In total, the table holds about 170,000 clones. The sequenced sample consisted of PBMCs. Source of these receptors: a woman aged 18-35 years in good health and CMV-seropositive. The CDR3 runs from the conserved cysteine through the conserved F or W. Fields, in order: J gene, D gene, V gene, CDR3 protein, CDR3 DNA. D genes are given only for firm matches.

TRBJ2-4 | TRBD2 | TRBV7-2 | CASSLTAGGPAKNIQYF | TGTGCCAGCAGCTTAACAGCGGGGGGGCCGGCCAAAAACATTCAGTACTTC
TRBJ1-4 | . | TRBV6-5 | CASSYSRVFKEKLFF | TGTGCCAGCAGTTACTCCAGGGTGTTTAAGGAAAAACTGTTTTTT
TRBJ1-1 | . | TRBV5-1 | CASSLFTGHEAFF | TGCGCCAGCAGCTTGTTCACAGGGCATGAAGCTTTCTTT
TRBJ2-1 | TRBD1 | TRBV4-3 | CASSQGGGQGMREQFF | TGCGCCAGCAGCCAAGGGGGGGGACAGGGGATGAGGGAGCAGTTCTTC
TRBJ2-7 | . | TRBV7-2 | CASSLSGYEQYF | TGTGCCAGCAGCTTATCAGGGTACGAGCAGTACTTC
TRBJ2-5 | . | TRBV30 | CAWSVSGETQYF | TGTGCCTGGAGTGTATCCGGAGAGACCCAGTACTTC
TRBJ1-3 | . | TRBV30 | CGAQPSGNTIYF | TGTGGTGCACAGCCCTCTGGAAACACCATATATTTT
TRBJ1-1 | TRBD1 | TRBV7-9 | CASSSGQGDTEAFF | TGTGCCAGCAGCTCCGGACAGGGGGACACTGAAGCTTTCTTT
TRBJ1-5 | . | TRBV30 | CAWSGPGLSNQPQHF | TGTGCCTGGAGCGGACCAGGGCTTAGCAATCAGCCCCAGCATTTT
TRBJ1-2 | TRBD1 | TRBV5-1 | CASSNRGQSGYTF | TGCGCCAGCAGCAACAGGGGACAAAGTGGCTACACCTTC
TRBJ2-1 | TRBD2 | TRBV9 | CASSVALAGGYNEQFF | TGTGCCAGCAGCGTAGCTCTAGCGGGGGGATACAATGAGCAGTTCTTC
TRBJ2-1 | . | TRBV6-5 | CASSYRGSSYNEQFF | TGTGCCAGCAGTTACCGGGGGAGCTCCTACAATGAGCAGTTCTTC
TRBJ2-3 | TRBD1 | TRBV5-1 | CASSLAGRGFTDTQYF | TGCGCCAGCAGCTTGGCTGGCAGGGGGTTCACAGATACGCAGTATTTT